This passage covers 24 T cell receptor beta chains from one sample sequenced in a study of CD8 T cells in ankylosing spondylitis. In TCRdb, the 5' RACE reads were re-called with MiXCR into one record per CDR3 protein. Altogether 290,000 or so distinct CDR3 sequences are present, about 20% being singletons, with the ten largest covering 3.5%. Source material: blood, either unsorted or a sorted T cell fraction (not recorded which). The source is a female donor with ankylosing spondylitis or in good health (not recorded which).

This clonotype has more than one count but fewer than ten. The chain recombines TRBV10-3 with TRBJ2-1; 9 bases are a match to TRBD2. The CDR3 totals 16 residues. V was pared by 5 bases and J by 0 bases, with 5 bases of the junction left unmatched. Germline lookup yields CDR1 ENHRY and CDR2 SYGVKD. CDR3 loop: CAISPFSGSSYNEQFF. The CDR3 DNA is TGTGCCATCAGTCCCTTTAGCGGGAGCTCCTACAATGAGCAGTTCTTC.

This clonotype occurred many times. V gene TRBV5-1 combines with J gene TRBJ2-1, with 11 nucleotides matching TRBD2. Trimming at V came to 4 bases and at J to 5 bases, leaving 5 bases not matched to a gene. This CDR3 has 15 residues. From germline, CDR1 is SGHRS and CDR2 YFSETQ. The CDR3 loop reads CASSTGLAGHNEQFF. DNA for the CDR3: TGCGCCAGCAGCACCGGACTAGCGGGCCACAATGAGCAGTTCTTC.

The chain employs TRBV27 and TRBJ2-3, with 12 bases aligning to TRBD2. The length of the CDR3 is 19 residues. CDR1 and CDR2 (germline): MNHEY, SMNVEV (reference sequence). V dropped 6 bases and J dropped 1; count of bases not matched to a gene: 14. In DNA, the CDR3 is TGTGCCAGCAGCCCGACCTCTAGCGGGAGGGCCTTCGGCACAGATACGCAGTATTTT. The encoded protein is CASSPTSSGRAFGTDTQYF.

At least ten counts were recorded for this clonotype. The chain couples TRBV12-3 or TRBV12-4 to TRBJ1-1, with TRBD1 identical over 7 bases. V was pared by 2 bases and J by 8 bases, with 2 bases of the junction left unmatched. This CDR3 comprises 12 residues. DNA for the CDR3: TGTGCCAGCAGTTTACCGACAGGGGAAGCTTTCTTT. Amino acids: CASSLPTGEAFF.

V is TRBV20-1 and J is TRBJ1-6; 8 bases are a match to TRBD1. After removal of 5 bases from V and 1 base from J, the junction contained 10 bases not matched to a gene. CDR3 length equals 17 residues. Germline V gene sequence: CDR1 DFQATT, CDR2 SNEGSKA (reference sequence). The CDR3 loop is CSAPGQGGRSYNSPLHF. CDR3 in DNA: TGCAGTGCTCCCGGACAGGGAGGACGTTCCTATAATTCACCCCTCCACTTT.

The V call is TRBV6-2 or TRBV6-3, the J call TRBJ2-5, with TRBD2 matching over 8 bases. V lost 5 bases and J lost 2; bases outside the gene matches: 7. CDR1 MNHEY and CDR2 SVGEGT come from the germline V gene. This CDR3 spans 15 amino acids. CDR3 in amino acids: CASSRAGAKQETQYF. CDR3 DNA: TGTGCCAGCAGTCGAGCGGGAGCGAAACAAGAGACCCAGTACTTC.

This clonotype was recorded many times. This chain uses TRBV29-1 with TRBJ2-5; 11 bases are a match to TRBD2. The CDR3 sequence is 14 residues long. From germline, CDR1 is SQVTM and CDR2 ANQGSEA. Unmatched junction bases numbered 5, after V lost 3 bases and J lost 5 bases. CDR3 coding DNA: TGCAGCGTTGAGGGGACTAGCGGAGAGGAGACCCAGTACTTC. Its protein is CSVEGTSGEETQYF.

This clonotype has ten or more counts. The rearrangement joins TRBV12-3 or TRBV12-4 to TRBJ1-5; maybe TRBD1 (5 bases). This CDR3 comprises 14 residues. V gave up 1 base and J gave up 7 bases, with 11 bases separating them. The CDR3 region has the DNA TGTGCCAGCAGTTTAGACAGGAGGGTACAGCCCCAGCATTTT. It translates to CASSLDRRVQPQHF.

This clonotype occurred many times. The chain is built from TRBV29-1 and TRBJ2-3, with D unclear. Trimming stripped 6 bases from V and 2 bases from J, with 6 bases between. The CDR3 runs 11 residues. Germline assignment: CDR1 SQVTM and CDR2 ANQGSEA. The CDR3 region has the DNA TGCAGCGTCCGAGCCACAGATACGCAGTATTTT. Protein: CSVRATDTQYF.

The CDR3 region is CASSLGPAQYF. DNA of the CDR3: TGTGCCAGCAGCTTAGGGCCGGCCCAGTACTTC. The rearrangement uses TRBV7-2 and TRBJ2-5; unclear D gene. Looked up from germline, CDR1 is SGHTA and CDR2 is FQGNSA. V lost 1 base and J lost 9, with 6 bases in between. The CDR3 loop spans 11 amino acids.

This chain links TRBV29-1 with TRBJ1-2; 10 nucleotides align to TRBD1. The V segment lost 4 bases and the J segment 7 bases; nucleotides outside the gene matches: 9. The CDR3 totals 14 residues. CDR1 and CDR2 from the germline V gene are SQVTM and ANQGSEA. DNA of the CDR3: TGCAGCGTTGCCGGGACAGGGGTTCTAGGTGGCTACACCTTC. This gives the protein CSVAGTGVLGGYTF.

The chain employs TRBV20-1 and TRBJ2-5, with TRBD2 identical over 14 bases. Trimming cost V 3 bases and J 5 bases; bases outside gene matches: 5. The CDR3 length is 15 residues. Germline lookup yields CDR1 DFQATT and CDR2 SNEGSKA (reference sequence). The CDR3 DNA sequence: TGCAGTGCTAGGGGGACTAGCGGGAGTGGGGAGACCCAGTACTTC. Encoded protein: CSARGTSGSGETQYF.

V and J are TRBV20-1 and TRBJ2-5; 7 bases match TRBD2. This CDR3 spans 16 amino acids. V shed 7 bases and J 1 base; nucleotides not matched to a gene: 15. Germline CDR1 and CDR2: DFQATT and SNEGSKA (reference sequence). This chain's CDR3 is CSGLTRLAASQETQYF. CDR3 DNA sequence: TGCAGTGGACTGACTCGGCTAGCGGCTAGCCAAGAGACCCAGTACTTC.

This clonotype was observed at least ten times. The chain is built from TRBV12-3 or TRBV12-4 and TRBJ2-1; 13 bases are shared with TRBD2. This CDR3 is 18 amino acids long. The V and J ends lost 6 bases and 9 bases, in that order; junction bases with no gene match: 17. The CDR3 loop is CASSHLTWTSGRVVEQFF. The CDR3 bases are TGTGCCAGCAGCCACTTGACCTGGACTAGCGGGAGAGTGGTTGAGCAGTTCTTC.

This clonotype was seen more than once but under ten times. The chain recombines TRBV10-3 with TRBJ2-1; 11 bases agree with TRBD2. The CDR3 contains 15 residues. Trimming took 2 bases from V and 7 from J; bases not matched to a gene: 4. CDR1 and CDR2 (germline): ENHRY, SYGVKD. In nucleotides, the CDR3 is TGTGCCATCAGTGAGAGGCTAGCGGGAGGAAATGAGCAGTTCTTC. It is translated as CAISERLAGGNEQFF.

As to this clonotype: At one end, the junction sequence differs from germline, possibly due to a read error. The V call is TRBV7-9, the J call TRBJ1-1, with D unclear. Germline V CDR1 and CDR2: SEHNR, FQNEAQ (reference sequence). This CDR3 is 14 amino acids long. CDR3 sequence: CASSLVGVYTEAFF. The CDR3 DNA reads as TGTGCCAGCAGTTTAGTCGGGGTGTACACTGAAGCTTTCTTT.

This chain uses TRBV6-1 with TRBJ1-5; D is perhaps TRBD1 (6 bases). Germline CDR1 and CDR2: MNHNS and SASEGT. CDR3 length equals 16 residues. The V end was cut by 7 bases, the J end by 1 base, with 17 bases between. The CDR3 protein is CASTRGPQGSNQPQHF. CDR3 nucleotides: TGTGCCAGCACCCGGGGACCACAGGGAAGCAATCAGCCCCAGCATTTT.

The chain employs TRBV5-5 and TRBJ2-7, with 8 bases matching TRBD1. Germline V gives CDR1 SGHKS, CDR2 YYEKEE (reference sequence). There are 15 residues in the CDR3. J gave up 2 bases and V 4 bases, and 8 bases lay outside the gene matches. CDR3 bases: TGTGCCAGCAGCCCCCGGACAGGGTACCCCTACGAGCAGTACTTC. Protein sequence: CASSPRTGYPYEQYF. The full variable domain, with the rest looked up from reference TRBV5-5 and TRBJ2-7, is DAGVTQSPTHLIKTRGQQVTLRCSPISGHKSVSWYQQVLGQGPQFIFQYYEKEERGRGNFPDRFSARQFPNYSSELNVNALLLGDSALYLCASSPRTGYPYEQYFGPGTRLTVT.

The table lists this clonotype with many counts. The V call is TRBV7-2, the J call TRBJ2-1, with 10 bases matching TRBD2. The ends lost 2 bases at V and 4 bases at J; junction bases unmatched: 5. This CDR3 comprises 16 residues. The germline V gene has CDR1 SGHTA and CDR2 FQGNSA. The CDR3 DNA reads TGTGCCAGCAGCTTACGAGCGGGAGGGGGTTACAATGAGCAGTTCTTC. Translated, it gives CASSLRAGGGYNEQFF.

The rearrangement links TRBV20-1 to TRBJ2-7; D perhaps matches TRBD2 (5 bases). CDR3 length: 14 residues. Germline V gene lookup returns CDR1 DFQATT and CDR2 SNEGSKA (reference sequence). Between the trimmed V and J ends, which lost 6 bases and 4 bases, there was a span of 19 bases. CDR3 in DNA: TGCAGTGCACACCCCCCGGGGAAACGTTACGAGCAGTACTTC. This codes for CSAHPPGKRYEQYF.

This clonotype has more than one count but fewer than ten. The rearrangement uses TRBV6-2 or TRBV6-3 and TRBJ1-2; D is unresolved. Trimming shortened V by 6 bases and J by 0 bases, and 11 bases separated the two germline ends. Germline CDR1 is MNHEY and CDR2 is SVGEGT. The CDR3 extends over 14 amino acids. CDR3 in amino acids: CASRSDGANYGYTF. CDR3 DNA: TGTGCCAGCAGATCGGACGGGGCTAACTATGGCTACACCTTC.

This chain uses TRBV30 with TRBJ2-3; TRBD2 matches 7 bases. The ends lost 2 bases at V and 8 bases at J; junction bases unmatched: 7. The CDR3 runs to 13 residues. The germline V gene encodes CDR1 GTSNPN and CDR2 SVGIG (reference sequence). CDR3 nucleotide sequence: TGTGCCTGGAGTTTCGCGGGAGAGGGTACGCAGTATTTT. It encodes CAWSFAGEGTQYF.

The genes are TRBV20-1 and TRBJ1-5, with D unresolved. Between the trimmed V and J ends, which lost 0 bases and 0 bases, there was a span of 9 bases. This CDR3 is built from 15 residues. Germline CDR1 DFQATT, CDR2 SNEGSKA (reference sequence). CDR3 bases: TGCAGTGCTAGAGACTCGCGGACTAGCAATCAGCCCCAGCATTTT. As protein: CSARDSRTSNQPQHF.

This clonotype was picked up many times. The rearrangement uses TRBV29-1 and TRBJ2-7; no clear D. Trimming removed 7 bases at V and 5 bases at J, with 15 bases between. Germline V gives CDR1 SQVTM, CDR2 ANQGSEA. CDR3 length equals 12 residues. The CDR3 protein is CSARLRPNEQYF. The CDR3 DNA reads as TGCAGCGCCCGTCTACGGCCCAACGAGCAGTACTTC.